This T cell receptor beta chain was documented in a study of cytomegalovirus exposure and HLA in healthy donors. Study-level background: The roughly 120 validation repertoires, a later analysis reported, used the same platform as the approximately 700 first-cohort repertoires.

CDR1 is KGHSH and CDR2 is LQKENI in the germline V gene. V dropped 3 bases and J dropped 4; count of bases not matched to a gene: 7. The CDR3 loop spans 16 amino acids. Using immunoSEQ multiplex PCR, the repertoire was profiled, and TCRdb retains in-frame clones only, with some absent. The profile shows 200,000 or so clones, about 91% of them singletons. Sample: PBMCs. The chain recombines TRBV18 with TRBJ2-2; 8 nucleotides match TRBD1. This receptor was obtained from a young woman in good health and CMV-seronegative. CDR3 protein: CASSPLDRGLTGELFF. CDR3 coding DNA: TGTGCCAGCTCACCTCTTGACAGGGGACTCACCGGGGAGCTGTTTTTT.